The rows below give T cell receptor beta chains drawn from one sample of a study of neoadjuvant anti-PD-1 for oral cavity cancer. Assay: immunoSEQ multiplex PCR; the TCRdb copy retains only in-frame clones and omits some. The table lists over 6,500 clones, 60% to 80% of them singletons. The sequences come from PBMCs, collected before nivolumab (anti-PD-1) treatment. The receptors stem from a person aged 35-79 years with oral cavity squamous cell carcinoma. The CDR3 runs from the conserved cysteine through the conserved F or W. A D gene is named only where the DNA matches it firmly. Only some rows state a clone size, as once, few, many or a class for expanded clones.

>TRBV7-9|TRBD1|-|TRBJ2-2
CASSLGEYRGRRTGELFF
TGTGCCAGCAGCTTAGGCGAGTACAGGGGGCGGCGGACCGGGGAGCTGTTTTTT
>TRBV5-1|-|-|TRBJ2-7
CASSLVQGDSEQYF
TGCGCCAGCAGCTTAGTGCAGGGGGACTCCGAGCAGTACTTC
>TRBV6-5|-|few|TRBJ2-2
CASRPGQINTGELFF
TGTGCCAGCAGACCCGGACAGATCAACACCGGGGAGCTGTTTTTT
>TRBV12-5|TRBD1|-|TRBJ1-4
CASGLATGGSEKLFF
TGTGCTAGTGGTTTGGCGACAGGGGGAAGTGAAAAACTGTTTTTT
>TRBV4-1|-|-|TRBJ1-3
CASSQDVSPSGNTIYF
TGCGCCAGCAGCCAAGACGTATCACCCTCTGGAAACACCATATATTTT
>TRBV14|-|-|TRBJ1-2
CASSQGSGYYGYTF
TGTGCCAGCAGCCAAGGTTCCGGTTACTATGGCTACACCTTC
>TRBV5-1|-|-|TRBJ1-5
CASSLSGNSNQPQHF
TGCGCCAGCAGCTTGTCAGGGAATAGCAATCAGCCCCAGCATTTT
>TRBV6-6|-|-|TRBJ1-5
CASSTEGQPQHF
TGTGCCAGCAGTACTGAGGGTCAGCCCCAGCATTTT
>TRBV7-2|-|-|TRBJ1-1
CASTFSGGNTEAFF
TGTGCCAGCACCTTTAGCGGGGGGAACACTGAAGCTTTCTTT
>TRBV7-2|-|-|TRBJ1-4
CASSQDRATNEKLFF
TGTGCCAGCAGCCAAGATAGGGCAACTAATGAAAAACTGTTTTTT
>TRBV10-3|TRBD2|-|TRBJ2-3
CATRGTSGVPGTQYF
TGTGCCACCAGGGGGACTAGCGGGGTCCCGGGTACGCAGTATTTT
>TRBV11-3|TRBD1|few|TRBJ2-7
CASSARQGAAYEQYF
TGTGCCAGCAGCGCACGACAGGGGGCGGCCTACGAGCAGTACTTC
>TRBV10-3|-|-|TRBJ2-3
CAISDPDSTDTQYF
TGTGCCATCAGTGATCCGGACAGCACAGATACGCAGTATTTT
>TRBV30|-|-|TRBJ1-5
CAWSFGGISNQPQHF
TGTGCCTGGAGTTTTGGGGGGATAAGCAATCAGCCCCAGCATTTT
>TRBV6-1|-|-|TRBJ1-1
CASWMRPEAFF
TGTGCCAGCTGGATGAGGCCTGAAGCTTTCTTT
>TRBV27|-|-|TRBJ2-2
CASSLDRNTGELFF
TGTGCCAGCAGTTTAGACAGAAACACCGGGGAGCTGTTTTTT
>TRBV7-2|TRBD1|few|TRBJ1-2
CASSSYRGEGYTF
TGTGCCAGCAGCTCATACAGGGGAGAAGGCTACACCTTC
>TRBV9|-|-|TRBJ2-1
CASSVVDAKNEQFF
TGTGCCAGCAGCGTAGTGGACGCCAAGAATGAGCAGTTCTTC
>TRBV11-2|-|-|TRBJ2-7
CASSLVGRASSYEQYF
TGTGCCAGCAGCTTAGTAGGCAGGGCGAGCTCCTACGAGCAGTACTTC
>TRBV6-5|TRBD1|-|TRBJ1-2
CASSYRDSFNYGYTF
TGTGCCAGCAGTTACCGGGACAGCTTTAACTATGGCTACACCTTC